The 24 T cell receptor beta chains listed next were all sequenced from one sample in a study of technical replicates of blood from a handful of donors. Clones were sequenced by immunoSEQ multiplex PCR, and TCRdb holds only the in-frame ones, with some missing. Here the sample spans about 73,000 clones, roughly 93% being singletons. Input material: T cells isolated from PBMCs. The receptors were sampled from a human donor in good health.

For the CDR3, the DNA is TGTGCCAGCAGCTTGGGTGCAGGGCGGTTTGACACCGGGGAGCTGTTTTTT. It specifies CASSLGAGRFDTGELFF. V usage is TRBV7-9 and J usage is TRBJ2-2, with TRBD1 as a possible D gene (5 bases). CDR1 and CDR2 from the germline V gene are SEHNR and FQNEAQ (reference sequence). The CDR3 length is 17 residues. With 3 bases removed from V and 3 bases from J, the gap between germline ends came to 17 bases.

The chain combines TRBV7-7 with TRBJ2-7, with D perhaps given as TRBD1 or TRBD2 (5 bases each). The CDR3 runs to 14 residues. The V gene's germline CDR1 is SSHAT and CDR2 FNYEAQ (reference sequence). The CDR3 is CASALGRNSYEQYF. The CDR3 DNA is TGTGCTAGCGCTCTGGGGCGGAACTCCTACGAGCAGTACTTC.

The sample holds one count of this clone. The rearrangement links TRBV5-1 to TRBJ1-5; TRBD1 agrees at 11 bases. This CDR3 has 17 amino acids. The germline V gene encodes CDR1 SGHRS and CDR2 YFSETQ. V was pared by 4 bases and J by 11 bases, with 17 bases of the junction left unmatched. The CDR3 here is CASSLLPLRDRGTTQHF. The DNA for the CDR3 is TGCGCCAGCAGCCTGCTCCCCCTCCGGGACAGGGGGACGACCCAGCATTTT.

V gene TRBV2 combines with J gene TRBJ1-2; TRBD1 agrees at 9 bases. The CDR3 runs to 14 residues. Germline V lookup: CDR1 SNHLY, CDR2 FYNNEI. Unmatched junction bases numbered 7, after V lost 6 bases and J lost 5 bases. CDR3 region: CASRGSGTGYGYTF. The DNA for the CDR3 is TGTGCCAGCAGGGGGTCTGGGACAGGGTATGGCTACACCTTC.

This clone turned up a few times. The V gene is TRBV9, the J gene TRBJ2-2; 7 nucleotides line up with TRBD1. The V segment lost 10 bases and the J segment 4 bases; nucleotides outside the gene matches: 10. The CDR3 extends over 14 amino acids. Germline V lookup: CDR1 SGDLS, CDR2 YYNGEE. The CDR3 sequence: CAASQGVSTGELFF. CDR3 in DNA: TGTGCCGCCTCCCAGGGGGTGAGCACCGGGGAGCTGTTTTTT.

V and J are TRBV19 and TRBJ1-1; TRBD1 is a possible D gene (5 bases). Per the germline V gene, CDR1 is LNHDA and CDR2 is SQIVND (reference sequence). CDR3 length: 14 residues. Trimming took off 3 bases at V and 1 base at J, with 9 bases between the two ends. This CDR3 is CASSILGPNTEAFF. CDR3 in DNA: TGTGCCAGTAGTATCTTGGGGCCGAACACTGAAGCTTTCTTT.

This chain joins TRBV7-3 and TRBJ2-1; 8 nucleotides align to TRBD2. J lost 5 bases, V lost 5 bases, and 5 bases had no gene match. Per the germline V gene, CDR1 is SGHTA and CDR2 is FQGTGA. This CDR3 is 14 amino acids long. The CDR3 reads CASSAGGAHNEQFF. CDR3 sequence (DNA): TGTGCCAGCAGCGCCGGGGGGGCCCACAATGAGCAGTTCTTC.

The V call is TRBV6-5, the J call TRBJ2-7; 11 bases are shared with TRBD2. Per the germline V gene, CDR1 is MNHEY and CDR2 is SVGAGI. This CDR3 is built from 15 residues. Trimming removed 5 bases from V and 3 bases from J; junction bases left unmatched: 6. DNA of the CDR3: TGTGCCAGCAGTCTATCTAGCGGGGGGCACTACGAGCAGTACTTC. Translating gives CASSLSSGGHYEQYF.

The CDR3 here is CASSTTGAPIYGYTF. CDR3 nucleotides: TGTGCCAGTAGTACCACAGGGGCCCCCATCTATGGCTACACCTTC. The genes are TRBV19 and TRBJ1-2; 7 bases fit TRBD1. Germline V gene sequence: CDR1 LNHDA, CDR2 SQIVND (reference sequence). The CDR3 has 15 residues. V gave up 4 bases and J gave up 4 bases; unmatched junction bases: 9. The whole variable domain, remainder taken from reference TRBV19 and TRBJ1-2, is DGGITQSPKYLFRKEGQNVTLSCEQNLNHDAMYWYRQDPGQGLRLIYYSQIVNDFQKGDIAEGYSVSREKKESFPLTVTSAQKNPTAFYLCASSTTGAPIYGYTFGSGTRLTVV.

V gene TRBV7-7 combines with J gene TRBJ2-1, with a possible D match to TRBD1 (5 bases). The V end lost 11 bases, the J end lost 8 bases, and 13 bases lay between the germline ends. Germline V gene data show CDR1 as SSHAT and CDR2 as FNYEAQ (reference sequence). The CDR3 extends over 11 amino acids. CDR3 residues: CASARADEQFF. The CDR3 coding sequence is TGTGCCTCGGCCAGGGCAGATGAGCAGTTCTTC. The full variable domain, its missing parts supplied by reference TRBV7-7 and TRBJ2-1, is GAGVSQSPRYKVTKRGQDVTLRCDPISSHATLYWYQQALGQGPEFLTYFNYEAQPDKSGLPSDRFSAERPEGSISTLTIQRTEQRDSAMYRCASARADEQFFGPGTRLTVL.

The CDR3 loop reads CASSLSGGGSPLHF. The DNA of the CDR3 is TGTGCCAGCAGCTTAAGTGGAGGCGGATCACCCCTCCACTTT. The chain employs TRBV7-2 and TRBJ1-6; D call uncertain. V was cut by 2 bases and J by 10 bases, with 12 bases left in between. The V gene's germline CDR1 is SGHTA and CDR2 FQGNSA. CDR3 length equals 14 residues.

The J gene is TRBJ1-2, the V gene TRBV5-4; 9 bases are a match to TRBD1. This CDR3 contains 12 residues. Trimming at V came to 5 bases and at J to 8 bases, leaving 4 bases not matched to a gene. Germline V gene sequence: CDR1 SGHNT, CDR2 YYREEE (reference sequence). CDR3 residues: CASRRTGAGYTF. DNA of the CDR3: TGTGCCAGCAGGCGGACAGGGGCAGGCTACACCTTC.

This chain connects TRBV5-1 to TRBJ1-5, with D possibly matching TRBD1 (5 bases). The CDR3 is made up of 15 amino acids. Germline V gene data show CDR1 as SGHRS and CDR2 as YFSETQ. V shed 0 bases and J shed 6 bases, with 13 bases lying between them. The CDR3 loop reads CASSLEGRLFQPQHF. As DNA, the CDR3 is TGCGCCAGCAGCTTGGAGGGGCGTCTATTTCAGCCCCAGCATTTT.

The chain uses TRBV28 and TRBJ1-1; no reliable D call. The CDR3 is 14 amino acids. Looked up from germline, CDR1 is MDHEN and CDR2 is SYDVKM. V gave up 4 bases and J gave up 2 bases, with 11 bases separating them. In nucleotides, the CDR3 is TGTGCCAGCAGTTCGGACGGACTAAACACTGAAGCTTTCTTT. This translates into CASSSDGLNTEAFF.

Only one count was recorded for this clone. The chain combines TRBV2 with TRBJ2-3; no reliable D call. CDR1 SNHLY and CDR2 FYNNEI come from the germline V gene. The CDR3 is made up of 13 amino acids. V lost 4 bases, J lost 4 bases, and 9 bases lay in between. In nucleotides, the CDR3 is TGTGCCAGCAGTGGAAATAGTGCAGATACGCAGTATTTT. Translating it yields CASSGNSADTQYF. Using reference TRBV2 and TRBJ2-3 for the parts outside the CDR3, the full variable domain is EPEVTQTPSHQVTQMGQEVILRCVPISNHLYFYWYRQILGQKVEFLVSFYNNEISEKSEIFDDQFSVERPDGSNFTLKIRSTKLEDSAMYFCASSGNSADTQYFGPGTRLTVL.

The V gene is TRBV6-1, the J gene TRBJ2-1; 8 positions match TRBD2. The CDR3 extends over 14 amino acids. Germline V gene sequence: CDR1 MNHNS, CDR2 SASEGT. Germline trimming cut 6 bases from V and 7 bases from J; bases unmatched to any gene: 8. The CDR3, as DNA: TGTGCCAGCAGCTTTAGCGGGACTTCGAATGAGCAGTTCTTC. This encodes CASSFSGTSNEQFF.

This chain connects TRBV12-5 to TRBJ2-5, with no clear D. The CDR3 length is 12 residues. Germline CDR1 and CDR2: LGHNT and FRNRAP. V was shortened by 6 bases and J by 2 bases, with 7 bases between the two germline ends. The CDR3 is CASGQNQETQYF. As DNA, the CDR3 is TGTGCTAGTGGCCAGAATCAAGAGACCCAGTACTTC.

CDR3 coding DNA: TGTGCCAGCAGAACCGACAGTACGTCCTACGAGCAGTACTTC. This translates into CASRTDSTSYEQYF. This rearrangement joins TRBV2 to TRBJ2-7; perhaps TRBD1 as D (5 bases). The CDR3 contains 14 residues. The germline V gene encodes CDR1 SNHLY and CDR2 FYNNEI. Trimming shortened V by 6 bases and J by 1 base, and 13 bases separated the two germline ends.

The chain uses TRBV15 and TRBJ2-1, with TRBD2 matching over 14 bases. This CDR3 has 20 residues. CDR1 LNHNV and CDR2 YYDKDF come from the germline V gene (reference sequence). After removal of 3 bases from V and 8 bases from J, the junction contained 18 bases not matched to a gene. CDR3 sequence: CATSRGGLKGTSGRAYEQFF. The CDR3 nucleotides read TGTGCCACCAGCAGGGGAGGCTTAAAGGGGACTAGCGGGAGAGCTTATGAGCAGTTCTTC.

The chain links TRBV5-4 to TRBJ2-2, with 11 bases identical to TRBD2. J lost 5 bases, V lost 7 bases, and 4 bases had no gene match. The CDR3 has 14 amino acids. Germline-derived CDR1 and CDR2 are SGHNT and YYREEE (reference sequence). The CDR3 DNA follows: TGTGCCAGCGGGACTAGCGGAAGAACCGGGGAGCTGTTTTTT. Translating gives CASGTSGRTGELFF.

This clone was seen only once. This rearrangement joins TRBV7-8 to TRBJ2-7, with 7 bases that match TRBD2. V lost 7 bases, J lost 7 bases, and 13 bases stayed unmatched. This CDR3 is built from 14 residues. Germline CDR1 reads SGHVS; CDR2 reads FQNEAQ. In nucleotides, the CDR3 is TGTGCCAGCACCAAGCGAGGGAGGGTTGAAGAGCAGTACTTC. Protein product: CASTKRGRVEEQYF.

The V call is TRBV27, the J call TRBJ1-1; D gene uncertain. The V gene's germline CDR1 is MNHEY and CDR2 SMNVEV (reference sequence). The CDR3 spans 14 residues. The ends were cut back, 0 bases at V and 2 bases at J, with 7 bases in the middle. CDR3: CASSLSSVNTEAFF. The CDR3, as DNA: TGTGCCAGCAGTTTATCTAGCGTTAACACTGAAGCTTTCTTT.

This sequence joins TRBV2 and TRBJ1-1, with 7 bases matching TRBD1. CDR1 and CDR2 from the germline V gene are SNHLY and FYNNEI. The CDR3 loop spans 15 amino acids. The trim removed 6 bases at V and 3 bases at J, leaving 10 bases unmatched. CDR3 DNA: TGTGCCAGCAGGGGTAGAAGTACAGGGGACACTGAAGCTTTCTTT. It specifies CASRGRSTGDTEAFF. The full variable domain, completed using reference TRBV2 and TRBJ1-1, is EPEVTQTPSHQVTQMGQEVILRCVPISNHLYFYWYRQILGQKVEFLVSFYNNEISEKSEIFDDQFSVERPDGSNFTLKIRSTKLEDSAMYFCASRGRSTGDTEAFFGQGTRLTVV.

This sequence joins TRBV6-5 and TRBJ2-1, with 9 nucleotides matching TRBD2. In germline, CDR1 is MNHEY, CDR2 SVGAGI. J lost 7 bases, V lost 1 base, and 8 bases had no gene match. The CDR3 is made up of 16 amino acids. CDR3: CASSYFSSGINNEQFF. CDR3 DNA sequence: TGTGCCAGCAGTTACTTCTCTAGCGGGATAAATAATGAGCAGTTCTTC.